Listed below are T cell receptor beta chains from one sample, sequenced in a study of molecular identifiers for immune sequencing clone quantification. TCRdb re-called the PCR reads with MiXCR, one entry per CDR3 protein. The profile shows just under 650,000 distinct CDR3 sequences, just under 20% of them singletons. The sample was naive CD8+ T cells from blood, with Jurkat cell RNA spiked in. These TCRs come from a human donor in good health. Some libraries in this study had Jurkat cell RNA spiked in. The CDR3 runs from the conserved cysteine through the conserved F or W. D genes are given only for firm matches. A row's size may be missing; if present it is once, few, many or a size class.

>many|TRBD1|TRBV29-1|TRBJ1-1
TGCAGCGTTGAAACCCTGGACAGGGGTCACACTGAAGCTTTCTTT
CSVETLDRGHTEAFF
>many|.|TRBV10-1|TRBJ2-2
TGCGCCAGCCTGGGGGCCACCGGGGAGCTGTTTTTT
CASLGATGELFF
>many|.|TRBV9|TRBJ1-3
TGTGCCAGCGATGACGGGGCGGGGTTCTCTGGAAACACCATATATTTT
CASDDGAGFSGNTIYF
>many|.|TRBV7-9|TRBJ1-1
TGTGCCAGCAGCTTAGCACAGATGAACACTGAAGCTTTCTTT
CASSLAQMNTEAFF
>.|TRBD1|TRBV6-2/TRBV6-3|TRBJ2-2
TGTGCCAGCAGTTACTCAATGGACAGGCCTACGATTCCCGGGGAGCCGTTTTTT
CASSYSMDRPTIPGEPFF
>many|.|TRBV4-3|TRBJ2-2
TGCGCCAGCAGCCAAGGGACAGTAAACACCGGGGAGCTGTTTTTT
CASSQGTVNTGELFF
>many|TRBD1|TRBV24-1|TRBJ1-5
TGTGCCACCGGTCCGGGACAGGGGAGCAATCAGCCCCAGCATTTT
CATGPGQGSNQPQHF
>many|TRBD2|TRBV7-9|TRBJ2-1
TGTGCCAGCAGCTTACCTAGCGGGGGGCCCAACAATGAGCAGTTCTTC
CASSLPSGGPNNEQFF
>many|TRBD2|TRBV24-1|TRBJ2-1
TGTGCCACCAGCGCGAGCGGGACCTCCTACAATGAGCAGTTCTTC
CATSASGTSYNEQFF
>many|.|TRBV3-1|TRBJ2-5
TGTGCCAGCAGCCAAGAACTAGCACAAGAGACCCAGTACTTC
CASSQELAQETQYF
>many|.|TRBV6-6|TRBJ1-1
TGTGCCAGCAGTTTCCGGGCTGAAGCTTTCTTT
CASSFRAEAFF
>many|.|TRBV7-2|TRBJ2-5
TGTGCCAGCAGTCGGCCGGGGGAGTACGGAGAGACCCAGTACTTC
CASSRPGEYGETQYF
>many|.|TRBV30|TRBJ2-3
TGTGCCTGGAATACGGGGTCTCTGACAGATACGCAGTATTTT
CAWNTGSLTDTQYF
>.|.|TRBV2|TRBJ2-5
TGTGCCAGCAGTCGGTACACGGGGGAGACCCAGTACTTC
CASSRYTGETQYF
>few|TRBD2|TRBV19|TRBJ2-2
TGTGCCAGTAGTTCTAGCGGGGGCACCGGGGAGCTGTTTTTT
CASSSSGGTGELFF
>few|.|TRBV4-1|TRBJ1-6
TGCGCCAGCAGCCAAGGGGTGGACCGGGGCTCCTATAATTCACCCCTCCACTTT
CASSQGVDRGSYNSPLHF
>many|TRBD1|TRBV12-3/TRBV12-4|TRBJ2-2
TGTGCCAGCAGTGATTGGACAGGTTATTTAACCGGGGAGCTGTTTTTT
CASSDWTGYLTGELFF
>.|TRBD1|TRBV7-6|TRBJ1-1
TGTGCCAGCAGCTTAGGGCCGGGACAGGGGGTTAACACTGAAGCTCTCTTT
CASSLGPGQGVNTEALF
>many|.|TRBV18|TRBJ2-3
TGTGCCAGCTCACCACCCCGGCAGGGAGTATCAGATACGCAGTATTTT
CASSPPRQGVSDTQYF
>many|.|TRBV28|TRBJ2-3
TGTGCCAGCAGTTCGGTGGGCGGGTCGAGCACAGATACGCAGTATTTT
CASSSVGGSSTDTQYF
>many|.|TRBV7-9|TRBJ2-3
TGTGCCAGCAGCTTATGGGGGGACTTCACAGATACGCAGTATTTT
CASSLWGDFTDTQYF
>.|TRBD1|TRBV5-6|TRBJ2-7
TGTGCCAGCAGCGACGACAGGGGCTTGGAAGTCCACGAGCAGCACTTC
CASSDDRGLEVHEQHF
>many|.|TRBV20-1|TRBJ1-5
TGCAGTGCTAAGGCGCCAGCTGACCCCCAGCCCCAGCATTTT
CSAKAPADPQPQHF
>many|.|TRBV14|TRBJ1-4
TGTGCCAGCAGCGTGGGAGCAACTAATGAAAAACTGTTTTTT
CASSVGATNEKLFF
>many|.|TRBV7-6|TRBJ2-7
TGTGCCAGCAGCCCATTGGGACTCCAAGCCAACGAGCAGTACTTC
CASSPLGLQANEQYF
>many|TRBD1|TRBV29-1|TRBJ2-7
TGCAGCGTAACAGGGGGTGTCTACGAGCAGTACTTC
CSVTGGVYEQYF
>few|.|TRBV30|TRBJ2-1
TGTGCCTGGAGTCGGATGTGGAATGAGCAGTTCTTC
CAWSRMWNEQFF
>.|TRBD1|TRBV28|TRBJ1-1
TGTGCCAGCGATCCATTAGGAGGACAGGGGATGAACACTGAAGCTTTCTTT
CASDPLGGQGMNTEAFF
>many|.|TRBV19|TRBJ2-5
TGTGCCAGAGTAGGCAGTTATAACTTTGAGACCCAGTACTTC
CARVGSYNFETQYF
>many|.|TRBV6-2/TRBV6-3|TRBJ1-1
TGTGCCAGCAGTTACCCGCGCCGACAGGATTTGAACACTGAAGCTTTCTTT
CASSYPRRQDLNTEAFF
>many|.|TRBV7-9|TRBJ2-7
TGTGCCAGCAGCGGCGGAAGAACCTGGGGCGAGCAGTACTTC
CASSGGRTWGEQYF
>many|TRBD2|TRBV10-3|TRBJ2-1
TGTGCCATCAGTTCGGGACTAGACGGTGAGCAGTTCTTC
CAISSGLDGEQFF
>many|.|TRBV30|TRBJ2-7
TGTGCCTGGAGTTTCGGGGGCATCTACGAGCAGTACTTC
CAWSFGGIYEQYF
>.|.|TRBV4-3|TRBJ2-3
TGCGCCAGCAGCCAAGACATTGGCGCCCACCCGCAGTATTTT
CASSQDIGAHPQYF
>many|.|TRBV30|TRBJ2-7
TGTGCCTGGACCATAGACGGCGAGCAGTACTTC
CAWTIDGEQYF
>many|.|TRBV19|TRBJ2-7
TGTGCCAGTAGTATCGGGGCAGAGAACTCCTACGAGCAGTACTTC
CASSIGAENSYEQYF
>many|TRBD1|TRBV23-1|TRBJ1-1
TGCGCCAGCAGTCAATCGGTGGCAGGGGGTACGAACACTGAAGCTTTCTTT
CASSQSVAGGTNTEAFF
>.|.|TRBV7-2|TRBJ2-6
TGTGCCAGTAGCTTAGTTCGGCTCCTGTTTCAGCCTGGGGCCAACGTCCTGACTTTC
CASSLVRLLFQPGANVLTF
>many|.|TRBV4-3|TRBJ2-7
TGCGCCAGCAGCCAAGGATCGTCGAGGAGCTACGAGCAGTACTTC
CASSQGSSRSYEQYF
>many|.|TRBV7-3|TRBJ2-7
TGTGCCAGCAGCCGCGCCCCGGACAGCTCCTACGAGCAGTACTTC
CASSRAPDSSYEQYF
>many|TRBD1|TRBV7-2|TRBJ1-5
TGTGCCAGCAGCTTAGTGGAGGGGGCTCGTCAGCCCCAGCATTTT
CASSLVEGARQPQHF
>many|.|TRBV14|TRBJ1-1
TGTGCCAGCAACCAGATAACGGGGCCGGGCACTGAAGCTTTCTTT
CASNQITGPGTEAFF
>many|.|TRBV27|TRBJ1-2
TGTGCCAGCAGTTTATACGAGGGGTCGACCTATGGCTACACCTTC
CASSLYEGSTYGYTF